The T cell receptor (beta chain) under discussion was sequenced for a study of shared clonotypes between healthy human individuals. Study summary: Aged between 18 and 49, the donors were a couple of women and a few men.

Sequencing used immunoSEQ multiplex PCR; TCRdb keeps in-frame clones, though not all of them. The sample carries around 700,000 clones, over 65% recorded once. From germline, CDR1 is SNHLY and CDR2 FYNNEI. The V gene end was trimmed by 11 bases and the J gene end by 4 bases; junction bases not matched to a gene: 10. CDR3 size: 14 residues. General study results and limits: Shared clonotypes across all four donors exceeded non-shared ones in generation probability.

This clone was seen only once. Its specificity is unknown. The clonotype originates from a woman between 25 and 40 years old in good health. The sequenced sample was memory CD4+ T cells sorted from blood. Subset described: CD45RA-negative fraction. The chain joins TRBV2 to TRBJ2-3; 9 bases are a match to TRBD1. The CDR3, as DNA: TGTGCCGCCAGCAACAGACAGGGGGCAGATACGCAGTATTTT. Translation: CAASNRQGADTQYF.